The source of this T cell receptor (beta chain) is a study of spatial heterogeneity in lung cancer. The overall study: Fewer alpha-chain than beta-chain sequences were consistently detected.

Regarding the study as a whole: Among blood samples, ubiquitous expanded tumor TCRs appeared more at resection than at follow-up.

The presence of a unique molecular identifier marked each TCR cDNA molecule. TCRdb used MiXCR to reprocess the 5' RACE reads, holding one entry per CDR3 protein. The sample includes about 10,000 distinct CDR3 sequences, 5% to 6.5% of them seen just once. Relative to its sample, this clonotype is medium-sized. What it binds is unknown. Time point: sample taken at primary tumor resection. Sequencing covered unsorted whole RNA taken from tumor, nontumor lung or frozen PBMC. Donation came from around 72 patients with untreated early-stage non-small cell lung cancer. The sequenced sample was PBMCs, obtained at surgery. The origin of this receptor is a male donor with early-stage non-small cell lung cancer.

The CDR3 DNA reads as TGTGCCGGGGAGGGCGGGATCAATCAGCCCCAGCATTTT. It codes for CAGEGGINQPQHF. The V and J genes are TRBV12-3 or TRBV12-4 and TRBJ1-5; no definite D call. This CDR3 is built from 13 residues. V lost 11 bases and J lost 3, with 14 bases in between.